Sequencing of this T cell receptor (beta chain) was carried out in a study of human T cells and chemical hapten exposure. Background on the study: A 2 cm by 2 cm inner upper arm patch received 2% DPC for sensitization.

TCRdb redid the calling of the RACE reads with MiXCR, one entry per CDR3 protein. The sample lists 75,000 to 100,000 distinct CDR3 sequences; around an eighth were seen once. Documented time point: patch test 1, 2 weeks after DPC sensitization. Noted treatment: therapeutic diphenylcyclopropenone sensitization with weekly scalp DPC. Trimming took 6 bases from V and 3 from J, leaving 18 bases between them. The CDR3 runs to 15 residues. CDR1 is SGHAT, CDR2 FQNNGV, per germline. V and J are TRBV11-2 and TRBJ2-7; D might be TRBD2 (6 bases). The TCR comes from a woman aged 40 to 55 with alopecia areata. Some clones in this sample may be carry-over from other donors' samples. Specimen: whole blood, collected in connection with sensitization to the hapten diphenylcyclopropenone (DPC). The CDR3 DNA reads as TGTGCCAGCAGGGAGGCTAGCGCGTCCTTCTACGAGCAGTACTTC. It yields the protein CASREASASFYEQYF.